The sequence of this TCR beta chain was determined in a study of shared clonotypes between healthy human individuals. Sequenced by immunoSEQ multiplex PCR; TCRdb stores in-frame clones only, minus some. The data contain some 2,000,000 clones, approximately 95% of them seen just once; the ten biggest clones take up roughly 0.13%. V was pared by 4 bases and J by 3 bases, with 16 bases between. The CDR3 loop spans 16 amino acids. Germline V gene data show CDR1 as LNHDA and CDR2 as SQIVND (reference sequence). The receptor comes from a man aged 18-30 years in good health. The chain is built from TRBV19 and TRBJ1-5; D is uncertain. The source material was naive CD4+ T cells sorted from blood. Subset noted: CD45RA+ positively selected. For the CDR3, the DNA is TGTGCCAGTAGTAGCCCGGAATACCGGCTCAATCAGCCCCAGCATTTT. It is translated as CASSSPEYRLNQPQHF.